This TCR beta chain was sequenced during a study of T cell clones after liver transplantation (dated by TCRdb to about 2019). Broadly, across the study: ITN030ST, the source of the samples, was a randomized trial that attempted immunosuppression withdrawal within 2 years of liver transplantation. The studied cohort comprised 8 liver transplant recipients, 3 classified as tolerant and 5 as non-tolerant. Third party-reactive TCRbeta sequences from pre-transplant MLRs were also identified as an antigen-independent comparator for donor-reactive sequences. Subjects received no induction therapy and standard immunosuppression until randomization at 12-24 months post-transplant. Tolerance was defined as complete immunosuppression withdrawal for at least one year with no rise in liver enzymes beyond twice the upper limit of normal. Donor-reactive T cell clones were identified by TCRbeta sequencing after a pre-transplant mixed lymphocyte reaction and then tracked in post-transplant blood. Blood samples were collected pre-transplant, pre-randomization before withdrawal, and post-randomization after either full withdrawal or failed withdrawal. Of the eight recipients, a few were HCV-positive, while the remaining recipients had been transplanted for non-autoimmune, non-viral indications. The research as a whole found: A significant post-transplant decrease in circulating donor-reactive CD4 TCRbeta sequences was observed in most of the 8 subjects, irrespective of tolerance or HCV status. When repertoire turnover was taken into account, detection of donor-reactive sequences was significantly reduced in 7 of 8 subjects for CD4 and in 8 of 8 subjects for CD8. Conclusions were preliminary, limited by small, heterogeneous patient numbers and non-standardized post-transplant time points. Donor-reactive sequences decreased more than third party-reactive sequences, which suggests partial antigen-specific deletion that was not related to withdrawal success. In a couple of subjects, low numbers of available donor cells limited the measurable donor-reactive repertoire. Without allograft tissue specimens, donor-reactive T cells may have migrated into the graft rather than being deleted.

High-throughput TCRbeta CDR3 sequencing of frozen genomic DNA was performed by immunoSEQ, including PCR amplification, mapping, bias correction and internal controls. The source study handled its data this way. Productive rearrangements were retained, and unique TCRbeta sequences were defined by the CDR3 nucleotide sequence together with the V and J gene. A sequence counted as donor-reactive only if the sequence showed at least 5-fold expansion in CFSE-low cells compared with unstimulated pre-transplant cells and had a frequency of at least 0.01%. To ensure at least 90% detection power, minimum frequency thresholds were set for each subject based on that subject's lowest-template unstimulated sample. Repertoire turnover was measured by Jensen-Shannon divergence between the top 1000 TCRbeta sequences post- and pre-transplant. Two-sided Fisher's exact tests were used to test for changes in the detection of donor-reactive sequences. TCRdb holds this immuneACCESS table with in-frame rearrangements only. Some clones are missing; in checked studies, unresolved V genes explain under half, and the rest has no known cause. Clone size and the V and J calls come from that table; the DNA yielded D and trimming. This sample gives about 75,000 clones in total; around 80% of them show up just once. In total, the top ten clones hold 2.1% of the sample.

Thawed unstimulated PBMCs were stained for CD3, CD4 and CD8 and FACS-sorted into CD3+CD4+ and CD3+CD8+ populations. All 8 studied subjects were randomized to withdrawal of immunosuppression. The Qiagen DNeasy Blood and Tissue Kit was used to isolate genomic DNA. Regarding this clone: Its antigen is currently not known. Base-call qualities are not available, and no considerably larger clone is one nucleotide away.

Sequencing used CD4+ T cells from blood, obtained 48 months after liver transplant. This TCR was recovered from a human patient who received a liver transplant. After a transplant, some of the T cells may come from the graft donor.

At the DNA level, the sequence is TGCGCCAGCAGCCGGGGTTTGGGGTATGAAAAACTGTTTTTT. This yields the protein CASSRGLGYEKLFF. The chain is encoded by TRBV4-3 joined to TRBJ1-4; a confident D gene designation cannot be given. Including cysteine and phenylalanine, the CDR3 has 14 amino acids. Here the CDR3 DNA is all that survives: 42 bases in frame from base 1. Taken from the germline V gene, the CDR1 and CDR2 loops are LGHNA and YSLEER. The junction shows trimming of 4 bases on V and 6 bases on J, plus 12 bases between the germline ends.